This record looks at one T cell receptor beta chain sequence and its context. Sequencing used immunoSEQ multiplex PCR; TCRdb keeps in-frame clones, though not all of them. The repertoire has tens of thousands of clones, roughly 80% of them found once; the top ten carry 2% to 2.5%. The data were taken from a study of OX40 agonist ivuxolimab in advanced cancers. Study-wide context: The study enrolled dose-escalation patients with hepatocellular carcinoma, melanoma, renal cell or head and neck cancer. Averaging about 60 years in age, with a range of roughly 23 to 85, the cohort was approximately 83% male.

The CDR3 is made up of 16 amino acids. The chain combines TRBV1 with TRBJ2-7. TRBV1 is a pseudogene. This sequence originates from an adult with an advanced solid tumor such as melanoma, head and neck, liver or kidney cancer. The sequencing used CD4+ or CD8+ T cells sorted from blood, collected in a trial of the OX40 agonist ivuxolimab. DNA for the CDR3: TGCACCAGCAGCAACCCCCCGCCAGGGAGATCCTACGAGCAGTACTTC. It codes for CTSSNPPPGRSYEQYF.